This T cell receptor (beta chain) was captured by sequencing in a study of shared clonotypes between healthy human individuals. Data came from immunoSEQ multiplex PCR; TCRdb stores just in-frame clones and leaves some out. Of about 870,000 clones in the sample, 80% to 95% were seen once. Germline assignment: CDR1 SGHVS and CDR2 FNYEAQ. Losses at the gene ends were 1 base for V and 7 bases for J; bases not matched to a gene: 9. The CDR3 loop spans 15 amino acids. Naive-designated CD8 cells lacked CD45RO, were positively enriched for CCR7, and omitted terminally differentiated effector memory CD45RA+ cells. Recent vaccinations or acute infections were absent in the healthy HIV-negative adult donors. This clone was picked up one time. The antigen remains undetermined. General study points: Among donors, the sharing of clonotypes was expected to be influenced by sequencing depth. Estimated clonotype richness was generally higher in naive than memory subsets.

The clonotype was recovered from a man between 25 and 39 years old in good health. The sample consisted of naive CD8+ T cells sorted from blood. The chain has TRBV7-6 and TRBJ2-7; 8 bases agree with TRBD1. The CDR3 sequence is CASSLDSGGLREQYF. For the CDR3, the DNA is TGTGCCAGCAGCTTAGACTCAGGGGGCCTACGAGAGCAGTACTTC. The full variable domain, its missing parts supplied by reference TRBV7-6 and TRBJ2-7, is GAGVSQSPRYKVTKRGQDVALRCDPISGHVSLYWYRQALGQGPEFLTYFNYEAQQDKSGLPNDRFSAERPEGSISTLTIQRTEQRDSAMYRCASSLDSGGLREQYFGPGTRLTVT.